These 24 T cell receptor beta chains came from one sample sequenced in a study of blood T cell repertoires in COVID-19. Clones were read by immunoSEQ multiplex PCR, and TCRdb kept only the in-frame ones, dropping some. The table includes more than 300,000 clones, about nine tenths detected once. Sequencing was carried out using peripheral blood. The receptors were gathered from a woman aged 25 to 39 with COVID-19, enrolled during active disease.

This clone has only one observation. This chain connects TRBV5-5 to TRBJ1-3; D gene uncertain. V was clipped by 0 bases and J by 0 bases, with 7 bases between them. Germline V gene data show CDR1 as SGHKS and CDR2 as YYEKEE (reference sequence). The CDR3 spans 15 residues. CDR3 sequence: CASSLVALSGNTIYF. Written as DNA, the CDR3 is TGTGCCAGCAGCTTGGTAGCTCTCTCTGGAAACACCATATATTTT.

This clone was seen once. This rearrangement joins TRBV6-4 to TRBJ2-7; 9 positions agree with TRBD2. CDR3 size: 21 residues. Germline CDR1 and CDR2: MRHNA and SNTAGT. Unmatched junction bases numbered 19, after V lost 0 bases and J lost 1 base. As DNA, the CDR3 is TGTGCCAGCAGTGACTCGTATCAGTCGGGGCCTAGCGGGGTAGTTTCCTACGAGCAGTACGTC. Translated: CASSDSYQSGPSGVVSYEQYV.

This clone was seen a handful of times. This sequence joins TRBV7-7 and TRBJ1-6; unclear D gene. Germline V lookup: CDR1 SSHAT, CDR2 FNYEAQ (reference sequence). The CDR3 consists of 15 residues. V was clipped by 5 bases and J by 10 bases, with 18 bases between them. CDR3 sequence: CASSLGPIEGSPLHF. CDR3 coding DNA: TGTGCCAGCAGCCTAGGGCCCATTGAGGGATCACCCCTCCACTTT. The entire variable domain, with the rest obtained from reference TRBV7-7 and TRBJ1-6, is as follows: GAGVSQSPRYKVTKRGQDVTLRCDPISSHATLYWYQQALGQGPEFLTYFNYEAQPDKSGLPSDRFSAERPEGSISTLTIQRTEQRDSAMYRCASSLGPIEGSPLHFGNGTRLTVT.

This rearrangement joins TRBV5-1 to TRBJ2-1; weak D call: TRBD2 (6 bases). Trimming cost V 1 base and J 0 bases, with 14 bases left between them. The CDR3 has 17 residues. Germline V gene sequence: CDR1 SGHRS, CDR2 YFSETQ. The CDR3 protein is CASSLRASDYSYNEQFF. DNA for the CDR3: TGCGCCAGCAGCTTGAGGGCTTCGGACTACTCCTACAATGAGCAGTTCTTC.

The V call is TRBV3-1 (or the pseudogene TRBV3-2), the J call TRBJ2-5; D unresolved. V was pared by 0 bases and J by 7 bases, with 6 bases between. CDR1 is LGHDT, CDR2 YNNKEL, per germline (reference sequence). This CDR3 contains 12 residues. CDR3 coding DNA: TGTGCCAGCAGCCAAGATCCGGGGACCCAGTACTTC. Translated, it gives CASSQDPGTQYF.

This chain joins TRBV5-1 and TRBJ2-1; D gene ambiguous. CDR1 is SGHRS and CDR2 is YFSETQ in the germline V gene. Trimming left V 4 bases short and J 6 bases short, with 17 bases between. CDR3 length: 15 amino acids. Here the CDR3 DNA reads TGCGCCAGCAGCCCCGACCGGGTTGGCATCAATGAGCAGTTCTTC. This gives the protein CASSPDRVGINEQFF.

The V and J genes are TRBV3-1 (or the pseudogene TRBV3-2) and TRBJ2-2; perhaps TRBD2 as D (5 bases). This CDR3 is 15 amino acids long. V was trimmed by 4 bases and J by 5 bases, leaving 14 bases between them. From germline, CDR1 is LGHDT and CDR2 YNNKEL (reference sequence). In DNA, the CDR3 is TGTGCCAGCAGCCGCGGAGAAGGGAGAACCGGGGAGCTGTTTTTT. Translating it yields CASSRGEGRTGELFF.

The chain employs TRBV4-3 and TRBJ1-1, with a possible D match to TRBD1 (6 bases). CDR1 and CDR2 from the germline V gene are LGHNA and YSLEER. The CDR3 has 15 amino acids. Deletions cut 0 bases from V and 4 bases from J, with 12 bases between. The CDR3 nucleotides read TGCGCCAGCAGCCAAGATCGTGGGGGCGGCACTGAAGCTTTCTTT. It specifies CASSQDRGGGTEAFF.

The chain uses TRBV5-4 and TRBJ2-1; D is possibly TRBD1 (5 bases). V was trimmed by 4 bases and J by 5 bases, leaving 10 bases between them. Germline V CDR1 and CDR2: SGHNT, YYREEE (reference sequence). This CDR3 region has 13 residues. CDR3 nucleotide sequence: TGTGCCAGCAGCCCAACGACAGACAATGAGCAGTTCTTC. It translates to CASSPTTDNEQFF. The whole variable domain, remainder taken from reference TRBV5-4 and TRBJ2-1, is ETGVTQSPTHLIKTRGQQVTLRCSSQSGHNTVSWYQQALGQGPQFIFQYYREEENGRGNFPPRFSGLQFPNYSSELNVNALELDDSALYLCASSPTTDNEQFFGPGTRLTVL.

The table lists this clone with a count of one. The rearrangement uses TRBV7-2 and TRBJ2-3, with D perhaps TRBD2 (7 bases). Trimming took off 1 base at V and 1 base at J, with 9 bases between the two ends. Germline loops: CDR1 SGHTA, CDR2 FQGNSA. The CDR3 loop spans 15 amino acids. CDR3 bases: TGTGCCAGCAGCTTAGGGGGGGGCCGCACAGATACGCAGTATTTT. Translating it yields CASSLGGGRTDTQYF.

The rearrangement links TRBV11-2 to TRBJ2-3; a weak D match, TRBD1 (5 bases). V lost 3 bases, J lost 2 bases, and 9 bases lay in between. The CDR3 contains 14 residues. Germline assignment: CDR1 SGHAT and CDR2 FQNNGV. The CDR3 reads CASSLGRITDTQYF. The CDR3 bases are TGTGCCAGCAGCTTGGGGCGAATCACAGATACGCAGTATTTT.

This clone was detected once. This CDR3 is CASSLYSTGAFTDTQYF. The CDR3 DNA sequence: TGCGCCAGCAGCTTATACTCGACAGGGGCTTTCACAGATACGCAGTATTTT. V gene TRBV5-1 combines with J gene TRBJ2-3; 8 nucleotides agree with TRBD1. The CDR3 spans 17 residues. CDR1 is SGHRS, CDR2 YFSETQ, per germline. V shed 2 bases and J 2 bases; nucleotides not matched to a gene: 10.

This rearrangement joins TRBV2 to TRBJ2-5; D is unresolved. Trimming stripped 3 bases from V and 2 bases from J, with 7 bases between. Germline CDR1 SNHLY, CDR2 FYNNEI. The CDR3 runs 13 residues. The CDR3 DNA sequence: TGTGCCAGCAGTGAGGAGACTCAAGAGACCCAGTACTTC. It is translated as CASSEETQETQYF.

The chain is built from TRBV4-1 and TRBJ1-4; 7 bases align to TRBD1. Trimming cost V 0 bases and J 5 bases; bases outside gene matches: 6. The CDR3 has 16 residues. CDR1 is MGHRA and CDR2 is YSYEKL in the germline V gene. CDR3 sequence: CASSQERSRGNEKLFF. DNA of the CDR3: TGCGCCAGCAGCCAAGAAAGGTCCAGGGGGAATGAAAAACTGTTTTTT.

The chain employs TRBV7-9 and TRBJ1-3, with D unresolved. The CDR3 contains 14 residues. Germline lookup yields CDR1 SEHNR and CDR2 FQNEAQ (reference sequence). V shed 3 bases and J shed 4 bases, with 10 bases lying between them. CDR3 DNA sequence: TGTGCCAGCAGCTTTGGTGGAGTGGGAAACACCATATATTTT. This sequence encodes CASSFGGVGNTIYF.

The chain carries TRBV29-1 and TRBJ2-5; a weak D match, TRBD1 (5 bases). V lost 6 bases and J 5 bases, leaving 16 bases between the germline ends. The germline V gene encodes CDR1 SQVTM and CDR2 ANQGSEA. The CDR3 is 13 residues long. Here the CDR3 reads CSVWGRPAETQYF. The CDR3 region has the DNA TGCAGCGTGTGGGGCAGGCCCGCGGAGACCCAGTACTTC.

The V and J genes are TRBV14 and TRBJ1-4, with no clear D. The length of the CDR3 is 13 residues. Germline V gene lookup returns CDR1 SGHDN and CDR2 FVKESK. V lost 4 bases and J 3 bases, leaving 6 bases between the germline ends. The CDR3 DNA reads as TGTGCCAGCAGCCGCGGGGCTAATGAAAAACTGTTTTTT. It encodes CASSRGANEKLFF.

This clone has only one observation. Here the CDR3 DNA reads TGTGCCAGCAGGGCCGGGACAGGGACGGCCGGGGAGCTGTTTTTT. Protein sequence: CASRAGTGTAGELFF. The chain combines TRBV6-5 with TRBJ2-2; 9 bases match TRBD1. Germline CDR1 is MNHEY and CDR2 is SVGAGI. The CDR3 loop spans 15 amino acids. The V and J ends lost 6 bases and 6 bases, in that order; junction bases with no gene match: 8.

The chain links TRBV18 to TRBJ1-5, with 7 bases fitting TRBD1. This CDR3 has 14 amino acids. Germline trimming cut 3 bases from V and 4 bases from J; bases unmatched to any gene: 3. Germline V gene lookup returns CDR1 KGHSH and CDR2 LQKENI. The CDR3 reads CASSPDRINQPQHF. The CDR3 DNA follows: TGTGCCAGCTCACCGGACAGGATTAATCAGCCCCAGCATTTT. Looking up the rest from reference TRBV18 and TRBJ1-5 gives the full variable domain: NAGVMQNPRHLVRRRGQEARLRCSPMKGHSHVYWYRQLPEEGLKFMVYLQKENIIDESGMPKERFSAEFPKEGPSILRIQQVVRGDSAAYFCASSPDRINQPQHFGDGTRLSIL.

The table lists this clone with a few counts. This rearrangement joins TRBV3-1 (or the pseudogene TRBV3-2) to TRBJ1-5, with unresolved D. CDR3 length equals 11 residues. CDR1 and CDR2 (germline): LGHDT, YNNKEL (reference sequence). Trimming stripped 8 bases from V and 9 bases from J, with 11 bases between. The CDR3 coding sequence is TGTGCCAGCGGGTCTTCGGGGCCCCAGCATTTT. This encodes CASGSSGPQHF.

This chain uses TRBV9 with TRBJ2-7; a possible D gene is TRBD2 (8 bases). The CDR3 covers 15 residues. The V end lost 4 bases, the J end lost 3 bases, and 17 bases lay between the germline ends. Germline CDR1 and CDR2: SGDLS and YYNGEE. The CDR3 is CASSPRGGTVYEQYF. The CDR3 region has the DNA TGTGCCAGCAGCCCCCGCGGGGGGACAGTCTACGAGCAGTACTTC.

The V gene is TRBV19, the J gene TRBJ2-2, with 7 bases lining up with TRBD1. V shed 2 bases and J 6 bases; nucleotides not matched to a gene: 12. The CDR3 sequence is 17 residues long. CDR1 is LNHDA, CDR2 SQIVND, per germline (reference sequence). CDR3 DNA sequence: TGTGCCAGTAGTATAATTCCCCCGACAGGGTGGCCCGGGGAGCTGTTTTTT. Translated, it gives CASSIIPPTGWPGELFF.

This sequence joins TRBV19 and TRBJ1-1, with TRBD1 identical over 8 bases. CDR3 size: 17 residues. Per germline, CDR1 LNHDA and CDR2 SQIVND (reference sequence). Unmatched junction bases numbered 13, after V lost 6 bases and J lost 1 base. The CDR3 bases are TGTGCCAGTAGGGCAGTTCTGGGACAGGACGCGAACACTGAAGCTTTCTTT. Translating gives CASRAVLGQDANTEAFF.

J is TRBJ2-3 and V is TRBV2; D perhaps matches TRBD2 (5 bases). There are 15 residues in the CDR3. V was pared by 3 bases and J by 2 bases, with 12 bases between. In germline, CDR1 is SNHLY, CDR2 FYNNEI. As DNA, the CDR3 is TGTGCCAGCAGTGATGAGGAGGCCCTCACAGATACGCAGTATTTT. Translating it yields CASSDEEALTDTQYF. Using reference TRBV2 and TRBJ2-3 for the parts outside the CDR3, the full variable domain is EPEVTQTPSHQVTQMGQEVILRCVPISNHLYFYWYRQILGQKVEFLVSFYNNEISEKSEIFDDQFSVERPDGSNFTLKIRSTKLEDSAMYFCASSDEEALTDTQYFGPGTRLTVL.